This is a list of T cell receptor beta chains from one sample in a study of shared clonotypes between healthy human individuals. TCRdb keeps only in-frame clones here, not all; method: immunoSEQ multiplex PCR. The table shows more than 2,000,000 clones, with approximately 92% occurring only once. Sequenced: naive CD4+ T cells sorted from blood. The source is a man in his late teens or twenties in good health. CDR3s include the opening cysteine and the closing phenylalanine or tryptophan. The order of the fields is CDR3 length, V gene, J gene, D gene, clone size, CDR3 protein, CDR3 DNA. A D gene is named only where the DNA matches it firmly. Only part of the rows carry a size: once, few, many, or a class if the clone is expanded.

>12|TRBV30|TRBJ2-1|NA|NA
CAWSVRDNEQFF
TGTGCCTGGAGTGTACGAGACAATGAGCAGTTCTTC
>13|TRBV14|TRBJ2-5|NA|NA
CASSQGGRETQYF
TGTGCCAGCAGCCAGGGTGGAAGAGAGACCCAGTACTTC
>14|TRBV7-2|TRBJ2-2|NA|once
CASSGLYNTGELFF
TGTGCCAGCAGCGGCCTATATAACACCGGGGAGCTGTTTTTT
>16|TRBV4-3|TRBJ2-5|TRBD2|NA
CASSQGLAGGQETQYF
TGCGCCAGCAGCCAAGGTCTAGCGGGAGGCCAAGAGACCCAGTACTTC
>13|TRBV6-6|TRBJ1-2|NA|NA
CASSLGIPYGYTF
TGTGCCAGCAGTTTGGGGATACCCTATGGCTACACCTTC
>15|TRBV6-1|TRBJ1-5|NA|few
CASTIGGGERQPQHF
TGTGCCAGCACCATAGGAGGGGGTGAGCGTCAGCCCCAGCATTTT
>15|TRBV11-2|TRBJ2-1|NA|NA
CASSLSGANINEQFF
TGTGCCAGCAGCTTATCAGGGGCGAATATCAATGAGCAGTTCTTC
>14|TRBV9|TRBJ1-5|NA|NA
CASSGPFSNQPQHF
TGTGCCAGCAGCGGACCCTTTAGCAATCAGCCCCAGCATTTT
>13|TRBV5-6|TRBJ2-7|NA|NA
CASSLAGVYEQYF
TGTGCCAGCAGCTTGGCAGGGGTCTACGAGCAGTACTTC
>14|TRBV10-3|TRBJ1-1|TRBD1|NA
CAIRGDSPNTEAFF
TGTGCCATCAGGGGGGACAGCCCGAACACTGAAGCTTTCTTT
>13|TRBV6-5|TRBJ1-2|NA|NA
CASGRPAGNGYTF
TGTGCCAGCGGAAGACCGGCAGGGAATGGCTACACCTTC
>12|TRBV5-1|TRBJ1-2|NA|few
CASSWDRGDYTF
TGCGCCAGCAGCTGGGACCGTGGGGACTACACCTTC
>14|TRBV6-6|TRBJ1-1|NA|NA
CASSSGTLNTEAFF
TGTGCCAGCAGTTCCGGGACACTGAACACTGAAGCTTTCTTT
>13|TRBV18|TRBJ1-4|TRBD1|NA
CASSPGTAEKLFF
TGTGCCAGCTCTCCCGGGACAGCGGAAAAACTGTTTTTT
>12|TRBV29-1|TRBJ1-2|NA|NA
CSVVGGPYGYTF
TGCAGCGTTGTGGGCGGACCCTATGGCTACACCTTC
>13|TRBV5-1|TRBJ2-7|NA|NA
CASSLRGSYEQYF
TGCGCCAGCAGCTTGCGCGGCTCCTACGAGCAGTACTTC
>15|TRBV11-2|TRBJ2-3|NA|once
CASSLRDTRTDTQYF
TGTGCCAGCAGCTTGAGGGACACCCGCACAGATACGCAGTATTTT
>13|TRBV5-6|TRBJ1-1|NA|NA
CASSLSRDTEAFF
TGTGCCAGCAGCTTGAGTAGAGACACTGAAGCTTTCTTT
>15|TRBV4-2|TRBJ1-5|TRBD1|NA
CASSQDGQGNQPQHF
TGTGCCAGCAGCCAAGATGGACAGGGTAATCAGCCCCAGCATTTT
>16|TRBV4-1|TRBJ1-3|NA|NA
CASSQDRHPSGNTIYF
TGCGCCAGCAGCCAAGATCGGCACCCCTCTGGAAACACCATATATTTT
>15|TRBV6-6|TRBJ2-7|NA|NA
CASSYLSGKTYEQYF
TGTGCCAGCAGCTACCTGTCAGGAAAGACCTACGAGCAGTACTTC
>12|TRBV14|TRBJ1-6|NA|NA
CASSHPGTPLHF
TGTGCCAGCAGTCATCCAGGTACACCCCTCCACTTT
>14|TRBV27|TRBJ1-1|NA|NA
CASAVGGRNTEAFF
TGTGCCAGCGCAGTCGGGGGCCGAAACACTGAAGCTTTCTTT
>14|TRBV5-1|TRBJ2-3|TRBD1|NA
CASSSRQGPDTQYF
TGCGCCAGCAGCTCACGACAGGGTCCAGATACGCAGTATTTT
>13|TRBV27|TRBJ2-7|NA|NA
CASSLFQGYEQYF
TGTGCCAGCAGTTTATTTCAGGGCTACGAGCAGTACTTC
>15|TRBV25-1|TRBJ2-5|TRBD1|NA
CASSFPGQGQETQYF
TGTGCCAGCAGTTTTCCGGGACAGGGCCAAGAGACCCAGTACTTC
>14|TRBV6-5|TRBJ2-2|TRBD1|NA
CASSRGQGTGELFF
TGTGCCAGCAGCCGAGGACAGGGAACCGGGGAGCTGTTTTTT
>14|TRBV7-2|TRBJ2-5|TRBD1|NA
CASGHPTGGETQYF
TGTGCCAGCGGTCATCCGACAGGGGGAGAGACCCAGTACTTC
>17|TRBV9|TRBJ2-7|TRBD1|NA
CASSVKDRGRLVYEQYF
TGTGCCAGCAGCGTGAAAGACAGGGGAAGGTTAGTCTACGAGCAGTACTTC
>16|TRBV4-1|TRBJ2-7|TRBD1|NA
CASSQEWGQGIYEQYF
TGCGCCAGCAGCCAAGAGTGGGGACAGGGGATCTACGAGCAGTACTTC
>15|TRBV6-5|TRBJ2-7|TRBD2|NA
CASSYGTSGVYEQYF
TGTGCCAGCAGTTACGGGACTAGCGGGGTTTACGAGCAGTACTTC
>14|TRBV2|TRBJ2-2|NA|NA
CASSGDTNTGELFF
TGTGCCAGCAGTGGGGACACGAACACCGGGGAGCTGTTTTTT
>13|TRBV12-5|TRBJ2-5|TRBD1|NA
CASGQGAQETQYF
TGTGCTAGTGGTCAGGGGGCCCAAGAGACCCAGTACTTC
>14|TRBV28|TRBJ2-5|NA|NA
CASSLKAGQETQYF
TGTGCCAGCAGTTTAAAAGCGGGCCAAGAGACCCAGTACTTC
>13|TRBV2|TRBJ1-5|TRBD1|NA
CASRPGGGQPQHF
TGTGCCAGCAGACCAGGGGGCGGACAGCCCCAGCATTTT
>14|TRBV27|TRBJ1-4|NA|NA
CASSLLRAGEKLFF
TGTGCCAGCAGTTTACTAAGGGCGGGTGAAAAACTGTTTTTT
>14|TRBV5-1|TRBJ2-7|NA|NA
CASSLVGDRDEQYF
TGCGCCAGCAGCTTGGTCGGTGATAGGGACGAGCAGTACTTC
>17|TRBV9|TRBJ2-1|TRBD2|NA
CASSVSGLAGPYNEQFF
TGTGCCAGCAGCGTATCGGGACTAGCGGGACCCTACAATGAGCAGTTCTTC
>12|TRBV7-2|TRBJ2-7|NA|NA
CASRSGLHEQYF
TGTGCCAGCAGGTCGGGCCTCCACGAGCAGTACTTC
>14|TRBV7-8|TRBJ1-3|TRBD1|NA
CASSPQGEGNTIYF
TGTGCCAGCAGCCCCCAGGGGGAGGGAAACACCATATATTTT
>14|TRBV10-1|TRBJ2-2|TRBD1|NA
CASSGDSVTGELFF
TGCGCCAGCAGTGGGGACAGTGTCACCGGGGAGCTGTTTTTT
>15|TRBV6-1|TRBJ2-7|TRBD2|NA
CASSGGISGSYEQYF
TGTGCCAGCAGTGGGGGGATTAGCGGGAGCTACGAGCAGTACTTC
>15|TRBV6-5|TRBJ1-4|NA|once
CASSPGRASNEKLFF
TGTGCCAGCAGCCCCGGCAGGGCGAGTAATGAAAAACTGTTTTTT
>15|TRBV5-5|TRBJ2-1|NA|NA
CASRSVWSAYNEQFF
TGTGCCAGCAGGTCTGTCTGGAGTGCCTACAATGAGCAGTTCTTC
>11|TRBV6-5|TRBJ2-1|NA|once
CASRTLNEQFF
TGTGCCAGCAGGACTCTCAATGAGCAGTTCTTC
>13|TRBV7-7|TRBJ2-5|NA|NA
CASSLEGVGTQYF
TGTGCTAGCAGCTTAGAGGGCGTAGGGACCCAGTACTTC
>13|TRBV5-8|TRBJ1-5|NA|NA
CASSLGGSQPQHF
TGTGCCAGCAGCTTGGGTGGAAGTCAGCCCCAGCATTTT